The present entry profiles one T cell receptor (beta chain) with its context. The data belong to a study of blood T cell repertoires in COVID-19. Produced via immunoSEQ multiplex PCR; TCRdb's table is partial and in-frame only. Of about 130,000 clones listed, about 85% were seen once; the top ten hold roughly 5.1%. The sequence came from a woman aged 70-85 years with COVID-19, enrolled during active disease. The sequenced material came from peripheral blood.

CDR3 sequence: CASSLIGGGYNEQFF. CDR3 sequence (DNA): TGCGCCAGCAGCTTGATTGGCGGGGGTTACAATGAGCAGTTCTTC. The rearrangement joins TRBV5-1 to TRBJ2-1; 7 positions match TRBD2. Germline loops: CDR1 SGHRS, CDR2 YFSETQ. After removal of 1 base from V and 4 bases from J, the junction contained 5 bases not matched to a gene. The CDR3 consists of 15 residues.